These 17 T cell receptor beta chains were sequenced from one sample in a study of T cells in localized non-small cell lung cancer. Libraries were prepared by immunoSEQ multiplex PCR; TCRdb keeps only in-frame clonotypes and omits some of them. This table has 14,000 or so clones, approximately 90% appearing once. The sequencing here drew on peripheral blood mononuclear cells, taken before any cancer treatment. The source of these receptors is a man aged 40-75 years with stage III lung adenocarcinoma.

The CDR3 DNA reads TGTGCCAGCAGGCCCTCAACACGACCCACCATATATTTT. Protein: CASRPSTRPTIYF. This chain links TRBV28 with TRBJ1-3; D gene unclear. The V end was cut by 6 bases, the J end by 9 bases, with 15 bases between. The length of the CDR3 is 13 residues. Germline V gene lookup returns CDR1 MDHEN and CDR2 SYDVKM.

Only one count was recorded for this clone. This rearrangement joins TRBV2 to TRBJ1-1, with 7 bases lining up with TRBD1. Per germline, CDR1 SNHLY and CDR2 FYNNEI. Trimming took 10 bases from V and 1 from J; bases not matched to a gene: 12. The CDR3 totals 15 residues. CDR3 residues: CATKIQGQPNTEAFF. The CDR3 DNA reads as TGTGCCACCAAGATACAGGGGCAGCCGAACACTGAAGCTTTCTTT.

This clone turned up a few times. This chain connects TRBV15 to TRBJ2-4; 12 nucleotides align to TRBD2. J gave up 0 bases and V 3 bases, and 3 bases lay outside the gene matches. The germline V gene encodes CDR1 LNHNV and CDR2 YYDKDF (reference sequence). CDR3 length: 17 amino acids. The CDR3 reads CATSRELAGGAKNIQYF. CDR3 nucleotide sequence: TGTGCCACCAGCAGGGAACTAGCGGGAGGAGCCAAAAACATTCAGTACTTC.

The chain is built from TRBV25-1 and TRBJ2-1; no reliable D call. The CDR3 has 11 amino acids. Germline CDR1 reads MGHDK; CDR2 reads SYGVNS. Trimming shortened V by 4 bases and J by 9 bases, and 7 bases separated the two germline ends. The CDR3 loop reads CASSVWGEQFF. DNA for the CDR3: TGTGCCAGCAGTGTCTGGGGTGAGCAGTTCTTC.

This chain uses TRBV28 with TRBJ1-2; D may be TRBD1 (6 bases). Looked up from germline, CDR1 is MDHEN and CDR2 is SYDVKM. With 6 bases removed from V and 4 bases from J, the gap between germline ends came to 15 bases. This CDR3 has 14 residues. The CDR3 DNA follows: TGTGCCAGCAGAATGACACAGGGCGTCTATGGCTACACCTTC. It specifies CASRMTQGVYGYTF.

V is TRBV6-5 and J is TRBJ2-7, with D possibly matching TRBD2 (5 bases). The CDR3 is 12 amino acids. Trimming pared 10 bases from V and 0 bases from J, leaving 10 bases between. Germline values: CDR1 MNHEY, CDR2 SVGAGI. The CDR3 DNA is TGTGCCACCCGGACTGGCTCCTACGAGCAGTACTTC. Encoded protein: CATRTGSYEQYF.

The CDR3 reads CASSLRGGEQFF. The CDR3 nucleotides are TGTGCCAGCAGCTTAAGGGGCGGTGAGCAGTTCTTC. The V and J genes are TRBV5-5 and TRBJ2-1, with D tentatively TRBD1 (5 bases). The length of the CDR3 is 12 residues. In germline, CDR1 is SGHKS, CDR2 YYEKEE (reference sequence). V lost 2 bases and J lost 9, with 9 bases in between.

The chain couples TRBV2 to TRBJ2-1; TRBD1 or TRBD2 may be the D gene (5 bases each). V shed 7 bases and J shed 3 bases, with 10 bases lying between them. The CDR3 is 13 residues long. CDR1 and CDR2 (germline): SNHLY, FYNNEI. CDR3 residues: CASTRDHYNEQFF. The CDR3 nucleotides read TGTGCCAGCACCCGGGACCACTACAATGAGCAGTTCTTC.

The chain links TRBV7-2 to TRBJ2-1; unclear D gene. Germline CDR1 reads SGHTA; CDR2 reads FQGNSA. Trimming shortened V by 3 bases and J by 0 bases, and 6 bases separated the two germline ends. The CDR3 consists of 14 residues. CDR3 protein: CASSLGLSYNEQFF. The CDR3 DNA is TGTGCCAGCAGCTTGGGCCTCTCCTACAATGAGCAGTTCTTC.

The V and J genes are TRBV6-1 and TRBJ2-5; D tentatively fits TRBD1 or TRBD2 (5 bases each). This CDR3 has 15 amino acids. The V and J ends lost 6 bases and 5 bases respectively, with 19 bases between them. CDR1 is MNHNS, CDR2 SASEGT, per germline. CDR3 in amino acids: CASRGVGPALETQYF. The CDR3 bases are TGTGCCAGCAGGGGGGTCGGGCCGGCCCTGGAGACCCAGTACTTC.

The chain employs TRBV2 and TRBJ2-7; D is possibly TRBD2 (6 bases). This CDR3 region has 17 residues. The ends were cut back, 5 bases at V and 3 bases at J, with 23 bases in the middle. Germline assignment: CDR1 SNHLY and CDR2 FYNNEI. The CDR3 DNA is TGTGCCAGCAGTCCAAGCCTCCCGTTTGCGGGGCGCTACGAGCAGTACTTC. Translation: CASSPSLPFAGRYEQYF.

The chain combines TRBV27 with TRBJ2-7; 8 positions agree with TRBD1. The CDR3 has 16 residues. After removal of 5 bases from V and 6 bases from J, the junction contained 15 bases not matched to a gene. Germline V gene sequence: CDR1 MNHEY, CDR2 SMNVEV (reference sequence). CDR3 in DNA: TGTGCCAGCAGTCGAAATCCCGGGACAGGATTTCGCGAGCAGTACTTC. Its translation is CASSRNPGTGFREQYF.

In its sample, this clone was seen once. The chain uses TRBV7-8 and TRBJ1-3, with TRBD1 as a possible D gene (5 bases). This CDR3 has 17 residues. V was shortened by 5 bases and J by 0 bases, with 17 bases between the two germline ends. Germline-derived CDR1 and CDR2 are SGHVS and FQNEAQ. Here the CDR3 reads CASSPRVGRASGNTIYF. The CDR3 region has the DNA TGTGCCAGCAGCCCTCGAGTTGGCAGGGCCTCTGGAAACACCATATATTTT.

Only one count was recorded for this clone. The CDR3 nucleotides read TGTGCCAGCAGACCTGACACACAACTGAGCTACACCTTC. This translates into CASRPDTQLSYTF. V gene TRBV28 combines with J gene TRBJ1-2; D is unresolved. The CDR3 is 13 residues long. With 6 bases removed from V and 9 bases from J, the gap between germline ends came to 17 bases. Germline lookup yields CDR1 MDHEN and CDR2 SYDVKM.

This rearrangement joins TRBV28 to TRBJ2-5; 9 nucleotides line up with TRBD1. V was clipped by 6 bases and J by 6 bases; unmatched bases: 11. CDR3 size: 15 residues. Germline values: CDR1 MDHEN, CDR2 SYDVKM. The CDR3 nucleotides are TGTGCCAGCAGCCAACACAGGGGGCGCATGAAGACCCAGTACTTC. This gives the protein CASSQHRGRMKTQYF.

The chain uses TRBV19 and TRBJ2-7; 7 bases fit TRBD2. Germline values: CDR1 LNHDA, CDR2 SQIVND (reference sequence). The CDR3 is made up of 14 amino acids. V lost 1 base, J lost 0 bases, and 0 bases stayed unmatched. CDR3 region: CASSIAGGSYEQYF. The CDR3 coding sequence is TGTGCCAGTAGTATAGCGGGAGGCTCCTACGAGCAGTACTTC.

The genes are TRBV6-1 and TRBJ1-1; weak D call: TRBD1 (5 bases). The germline CDR1 and CDR2 sequences are MNHNS and SASEGT. The ends were cut back, 4 bases at V and 6 bases at J, with 15 bases in the middle. CDR3 length equals 14 residues. The CDR3 here is CASSVEQGVPEAFF. CDR3 nucleotides: TGTGCCAGCAGTGTCGAGCAGGGAGTCCCTGAAGCTTTCTTT.